Given below is one T cell receptor beta chain in context. The antigen is undetermined. The sample is drawn from a study of shared clonotypes between healthy human individuals. The CDR3 length is 13 residues. Germline lookup yields CDR1 SGHAT and CDR2 FQNNGV. V dropped 5 bases and J dropped 4 bases, with 11 bases sitting between them. Study outcomes and limitations: The four-donor shared clonotypes exceeded non-shared clonotypes in generation probability, with non-shared ones scoring lower.

Naive CD8 cells lacked CD45RO and underwent positive selection for CCR7, leaving out terminally differentiated effector memory CD45RA+ cells. Genomic DNA belonging to each subset was distributed in equal measure over several immunoSEQ plates. In the sorted-subset replicate PCRs, approximately 200 ng DNA, 29,000 or so T cell genomes, was used. Per the original data handling: Filtering differed, since immunoSEQ gave only junction sequences and no quality scores. Here immunoSEQ multiplex PCR was the method, and the copy in TCRdb shows in-frame clones only, minus some. From that table come the V and J calls and clone size; the DNA was used to work out D and trimming. The table has some 2.1 million clones, just under 95% seen once.

The receptor was derived from a man in his late teens or twenties in good health. This chain joins TRBV11-2 and TRBJ1-2, with unresolved D. Sequenced material: naive CD8+ T cells sorted from blood. The CDR3 DNA reads TGTGCCAGCAGCCCTACCCATGGCTATGGCTACACCTTC. This encodes CASSPTHGYGYTF.